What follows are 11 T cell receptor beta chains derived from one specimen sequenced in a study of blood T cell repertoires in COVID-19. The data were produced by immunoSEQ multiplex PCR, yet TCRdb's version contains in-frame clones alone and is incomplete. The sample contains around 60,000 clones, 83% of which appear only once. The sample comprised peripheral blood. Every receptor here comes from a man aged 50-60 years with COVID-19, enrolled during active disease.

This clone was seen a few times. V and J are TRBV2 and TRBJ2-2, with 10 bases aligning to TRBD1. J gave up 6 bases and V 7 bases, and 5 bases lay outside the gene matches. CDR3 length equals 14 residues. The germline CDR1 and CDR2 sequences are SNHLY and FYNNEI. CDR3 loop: CASKDRGSSGELFF. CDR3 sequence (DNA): TGTGCCAGCAAGGACAGGGGGTCTTCCGGGGAGCTGTTTTTT.

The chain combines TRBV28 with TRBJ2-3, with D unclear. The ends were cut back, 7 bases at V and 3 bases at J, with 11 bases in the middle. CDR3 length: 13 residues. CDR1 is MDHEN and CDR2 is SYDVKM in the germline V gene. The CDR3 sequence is CASISRRTDTQYF. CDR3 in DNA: TGTGCCAGCATTTCTCGCCGGACAGATACGCAGTATTTT.

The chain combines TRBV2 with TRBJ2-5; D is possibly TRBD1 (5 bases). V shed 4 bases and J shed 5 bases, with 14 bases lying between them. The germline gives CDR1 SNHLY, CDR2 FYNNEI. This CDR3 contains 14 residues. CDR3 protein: CASSGGRVMETQYF. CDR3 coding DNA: TGTGCCAGCAGTGGTGGCAGGGTGATGGAGACCCAGTACTTC.

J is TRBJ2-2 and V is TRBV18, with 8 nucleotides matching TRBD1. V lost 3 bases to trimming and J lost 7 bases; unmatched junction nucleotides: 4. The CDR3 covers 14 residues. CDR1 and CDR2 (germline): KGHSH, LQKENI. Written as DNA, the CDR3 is TGTGCCAGCTCACCCGGACAGGGAATCGGGGAGCTGTTTTTT. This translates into CASSPGQGIGELFF.

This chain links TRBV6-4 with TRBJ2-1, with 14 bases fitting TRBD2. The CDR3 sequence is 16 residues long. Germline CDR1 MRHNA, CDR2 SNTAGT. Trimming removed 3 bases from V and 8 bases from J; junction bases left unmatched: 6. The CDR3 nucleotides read TGTGCCAGCAGTGAAACCGGGACTAGCGGGAGTGATGAGCAGTTCTTC. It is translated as CASSETGTSGSDEQFF.

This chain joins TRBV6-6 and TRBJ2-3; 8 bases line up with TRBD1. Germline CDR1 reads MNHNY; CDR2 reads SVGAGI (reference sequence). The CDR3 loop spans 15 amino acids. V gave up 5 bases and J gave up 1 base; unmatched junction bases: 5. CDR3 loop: CASSLQGGRTDTQYF. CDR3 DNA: TGTGCCAGCAGTCTACAGGGGGGCCGCACAGATACGCAGTATTTT.

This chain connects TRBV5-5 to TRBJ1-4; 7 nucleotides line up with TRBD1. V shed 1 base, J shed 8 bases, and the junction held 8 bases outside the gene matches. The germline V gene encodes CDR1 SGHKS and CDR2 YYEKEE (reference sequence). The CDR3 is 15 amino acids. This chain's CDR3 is CASSLLGTATEKLFF. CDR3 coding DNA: TGTGCCAGCAGCTTGTTAGGGACAGCGACGGAAAAACTGTTTTTT.

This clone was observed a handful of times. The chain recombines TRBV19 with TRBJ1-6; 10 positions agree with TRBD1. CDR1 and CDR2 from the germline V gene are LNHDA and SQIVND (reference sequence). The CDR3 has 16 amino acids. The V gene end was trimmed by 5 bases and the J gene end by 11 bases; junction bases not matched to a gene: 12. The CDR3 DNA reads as TGTGCCAGTAGTTCAGGGGACAGGGGCCGCGGGGCACCCCTCCACTTT. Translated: CASSSGDRGRGAPLHF.

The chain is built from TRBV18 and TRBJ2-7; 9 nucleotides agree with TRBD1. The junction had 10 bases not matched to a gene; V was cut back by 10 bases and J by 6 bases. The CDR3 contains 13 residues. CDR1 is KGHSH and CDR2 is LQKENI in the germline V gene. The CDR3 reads CATQGQGTGEQYF. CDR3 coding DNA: TGTGCCACCCAGGGACAGGGTACCGGCGAGCAGTACTTC.

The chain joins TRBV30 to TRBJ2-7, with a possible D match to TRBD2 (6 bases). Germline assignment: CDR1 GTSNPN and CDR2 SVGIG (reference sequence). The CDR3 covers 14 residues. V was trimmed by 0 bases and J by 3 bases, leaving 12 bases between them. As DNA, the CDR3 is TGTGCCTGGAGTGTTGGGGCTAGCGACTACGAGCAGTACTTC. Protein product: CAWSVGASDYEQYF. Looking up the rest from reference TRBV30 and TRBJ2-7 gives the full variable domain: SQTIHQWPATLVQPVGSPLSLECTVEGTSNPNLYWYRQAAGRGLQLLFYSVGIGQISSEVPQNLSASRPQDRQFILSSKKLLLSDSGFYLCAWSVGASDYEQYFGPGTRLTVT.

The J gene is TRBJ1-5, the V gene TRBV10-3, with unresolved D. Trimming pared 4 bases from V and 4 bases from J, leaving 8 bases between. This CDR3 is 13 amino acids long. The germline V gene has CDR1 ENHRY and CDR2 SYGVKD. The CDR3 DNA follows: TGTGCCATCAGTGCAAACAGAAATCAGCCCCAGCATTTT. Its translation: CAISANRNQPQHF.